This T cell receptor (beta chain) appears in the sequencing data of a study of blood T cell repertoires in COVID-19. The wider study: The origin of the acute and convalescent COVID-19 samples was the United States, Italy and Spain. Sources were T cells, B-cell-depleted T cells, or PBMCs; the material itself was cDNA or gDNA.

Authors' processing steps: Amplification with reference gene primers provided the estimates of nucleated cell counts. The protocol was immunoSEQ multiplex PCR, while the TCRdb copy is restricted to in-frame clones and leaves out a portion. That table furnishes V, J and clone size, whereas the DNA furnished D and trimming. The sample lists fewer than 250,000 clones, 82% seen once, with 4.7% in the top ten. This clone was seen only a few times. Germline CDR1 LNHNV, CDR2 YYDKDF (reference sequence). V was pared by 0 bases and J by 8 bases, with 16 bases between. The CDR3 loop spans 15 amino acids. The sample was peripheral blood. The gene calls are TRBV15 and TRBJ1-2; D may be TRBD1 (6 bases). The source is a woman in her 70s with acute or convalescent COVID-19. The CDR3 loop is CATSRDLPGDGGYTF. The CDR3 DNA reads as TGTGCCACCAGCAGAGATCTACCAGGGGACGGAGGCTACACCTTC.